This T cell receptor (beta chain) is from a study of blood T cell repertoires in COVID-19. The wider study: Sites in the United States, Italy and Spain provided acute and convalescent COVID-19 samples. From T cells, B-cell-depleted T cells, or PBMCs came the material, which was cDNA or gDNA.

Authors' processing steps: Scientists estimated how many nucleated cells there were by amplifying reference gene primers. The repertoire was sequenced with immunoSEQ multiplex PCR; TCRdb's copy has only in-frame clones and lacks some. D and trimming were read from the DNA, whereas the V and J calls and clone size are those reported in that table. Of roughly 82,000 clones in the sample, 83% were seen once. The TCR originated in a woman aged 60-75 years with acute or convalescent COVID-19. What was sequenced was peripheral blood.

The CDR3 reads CASSLASSGQGGYGYTF. DNA for the CDR3: TGTGCCAGCAGCTTAGCGTCTTCAGGGCAGGGAGGCTATGGCTACACCTTC. This chain links TRBV7-8 with TRBJ1-2, with D possibly matching TRBD1 (5 bases). CDR3 length: 17 amino acids. In germline, CDR1 is SGHVS, CDR2 FQNEAQ. V lost 0 bases, J lost 4 bases, and 18 bases lay in between.